The 14 T cell receptor beta chains listed next were all sequenced from one sample in a study of T cells after yellow fever vaccination (dated by TCRdb to about 2019). Read against the paper, the sample's treatment or condition label means: live attenuated yellow fever vaccine strain. Library method: 5' RACE. TCRdb shows the sequencer as Illumina HiSeq 2500. TCRdb cleaned the public reads at Q25 with fastp, built clones with MiXCR and kept in-frame beta chains. One record per CDR3 amino acid sequence lists the most common genes and DNA. The sample records approximately 600,000 distinct CDR3 sequences, 10% to 15% of which are singletons. Under 15% of the sample is in the top ten clones. The starting material was PBMCs, obtained on the day of the yellow fever booster vaccination. Every receptor here comes from a young man who received the YFV17D yellow fever vaccine.

A few counts support this clonotype. V gene TRBV1 combines with J gene TRBJ2-3; TRBD1, the D gene given by the table, was not confirmed from the DNA. TRBV1 is described as a pseudogene. The CDR3 extends over 17 amino acids. CDR3 protein: CTSSQGRTGGSPDTQYF. In nucleotides, the CDR3 is TGCACCAGCAGCCAAGGTCGGACAGGGGGTAGTCCAGATACGCAGTATTTT.

In its sample, this clonotype was seen a few times. The chain couples TRBV5-1 to TRBJ2-1; 9 positions match TRBD2. Germline lookup yields CDR1 SGHRS and CDR2 YFSETQ. V lost 4 bases to trimming and J lost 7 bases; unmatched junction nucleotides: 6. This CDR3 has 14 residues. DNA for the CDR3: TGCGCCAGCAGCAACCCTAGCGGGACGAATGAGCAGTTCTTC. Its protein is CASSNPSGTNEQFF.

This clonotype came up many times. The V call is TRBV12-3 or TRBV12-4, the J call TRBJ1-2, with a tentative D call TRBD1 (6 bases). V dropped 4 bases and J dropped 8 bases, with 17 bases sitting between them. The CDR3 has 14 amino acids. The CDR3 spells CASSSAYREDGYTF. The CDR3 bases are TGTGCCAGCAGTTCCGCGTACAGGGAAGACGGCTACACCTTC.

The rearrangement joins TRBV20-1 to TRBJ1-2, with D tentatively TRBD1 (5 bases). The CDR3 is 11 amino acids. Germline V CDR1 and CDR2: DFQATT, SNEGSKA (reference sequence). Trimming removed 6 bases at V and 1 base at J, with 6 bases between. The CDR3, as DNA: TGCAGTGCGGGGGATAACTATGGCTACACCTTC. Protein product: CSAGDNYGYTF.

The rearrangement links TRBV6-1 to TRBJ2-2; D ambiguous. Trimming cost V 6 bases and J 4 bases, with 9 bases left between them. The CDR3 is 13 amino acids. The germline gives CDR1 MNHNS, CDR2 SASEGT. The CDR3 DNA reads as TGTGCCAGCAGCCAGTCCATCACCGGGGAGCTGTTTTTT. Residues: CASSQSITGELFF.

This clonotype has ten or more counts. V gene TRBV20-1 combines with J gene TRBJ2-7; D is ambiguous. Germline lookup yields CDR1 DFQATT and CDR2 SNEGSKA (reference sequence). V was cut by 6 bases and J by 2 bases, with 11 bases left in between. The CDR3 is 12 amino acids. The CDR3 coding sequence is TGCAGTGCCTCTTCGGGTCCCTACGAGCAGTACTTC. Amino acid sequence: CSASSGPYEQYF.

This clonotype was seen many times. The rearrangement joins TRBV7-2 to TRBJ2-7; tentative D call: TRBD1 (5 bases). Germline lookup yields CDR1 SGHTA and CDR2 FQGNSA. V lost 3 bases, J lost 0 bases, and 12 bases lay in between. The CDR3 is 15 amino acids. In nucleotides, the CDR3 is TGTGCCAGCAGCTTCGGCCAGGGTAGCTCCTACGAGCAGTACTTC. As protein: CASSFGQGSSYEQYF.

The table lists this clonotype with a few counts. This chain links TRBV12-3 or TRBV12-4 with TRBJ1-1; D not resolved. The CDR3 has 14 amino acids. Trimming stripped 3 bases from V and 4 bases from J, with 12 bases between. The DNA for the CDR3 is TGTGCCAGCAGTTTCGGGGAGCGGGGCACTGAAGCTTTCTTT. Translated: CASSFGERGTEAFF.

This clonotype was counted between two and nine times. The chain combines TRBV29-1 with TRBJ2-3; tentative D call: TRBD2 (5 bases). This CDR3 contains 13 residues. Trimming took off 4 bases at V and 2 bases at J, with 10 bases between the two ends. The V gene's germline CDR1 is SQVTM and CDR2 ANQGSEA. CDR3 sequence reads: CSVASGFTDTQYF. Here the CDR3 DNA reads TGCAGCGTTGCATCGGGGTTCACAGATACGCAGTATTTT.

This clonotype has ten or more counts. The chain couples TRBV12-3 or TRBV12-4 to TRBJ2-1, with TRBD1 matching 8 bases. The CDR3 has 12 residues. V dropped 7 bases and J dropped 9; count of bases not matched to a gene: 5. CDR3 sequence reads: CASKTGGGEQFF. In nucleotides, the CDR3 is TGTGCCAGCAAAACAGGGGGAGGTGAGCAGTTCTTC.

The V and J genes are TRBV4-2 and TRBJ1-2; the D is unclear. Trimming pared 0 bases from V and 0 bases from J, leaving 14 bases between. The CDR3 runs to 17 residues. Germline CDR1 and CDR2: LGHNA and YNFKEQ. This CDR3 reads CASSQDAPELANYGYTF. DNA for the CDR3: TGTGCCAGCAGCCAAGATGCCCCCGAGTTAGCTAACTATGGCTACACCTTC.

Details on this clonotype: Given a much more abundant clone one base away, this may be a read error. The chain recombines TRBV20-1 with TRBJ2-2, with 8 bases aligning to TRBD2. The germline gives CDR1 DFQATT, CDR2 SNEGSKA (reference sequence). The CDR3 contains 16 residues. This CDR3 is CCARIGGAKNTGELFF. DNA of the CDR3: TGCTGTGCTAGGATCGGGGGGGCGAAAAACACCGGGGAGCTGTTTTTT.

The chain links TRBV4-2 to TRBJ2-7, with 7 positions matching TRBD2. The junction had 10 bases not matched to a gene; V was cut back by 0 bases and J by 5 bases. CDR1 is LGHNA and CDR2 is YNFKEQ in the germline V gene. This CDR3 has 16 residues. The CDR3 coding sequence is TGTGCCAGCAGCCAAGATCCCCTAGCGGAGAGTAACGAGCAGTACTTC. It codes for CASSQDPLAESNEQYF.

The J gene is TRBJ2-3, the V gene TRBV7-9, with TRBD2 matching 8 bases. With V trimmed by 5 bases and J by 0 bases, 7 bases remained unmatched. The CDR3 consists of 16 residues. Germline CDR1 is SEHNR and CDR2 is FQNEAQ (reference sequence). The CDR3 is CASSLIAGFSTDTQYF. For the CDR3, the DNA is TGTGCCAGCAGCCTCATAGCGGGATTTAGCACAGATACGCAGTATTTT.